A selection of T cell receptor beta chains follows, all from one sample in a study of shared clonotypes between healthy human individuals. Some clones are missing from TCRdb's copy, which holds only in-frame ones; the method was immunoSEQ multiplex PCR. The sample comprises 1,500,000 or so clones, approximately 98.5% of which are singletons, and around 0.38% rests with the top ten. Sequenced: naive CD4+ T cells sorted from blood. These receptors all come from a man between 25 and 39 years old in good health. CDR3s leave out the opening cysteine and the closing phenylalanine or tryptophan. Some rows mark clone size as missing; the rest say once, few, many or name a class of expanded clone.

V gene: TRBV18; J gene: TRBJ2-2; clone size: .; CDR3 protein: ASSPIALRQGTGELF
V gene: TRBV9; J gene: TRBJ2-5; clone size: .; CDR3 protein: ASSGASRGTGTQY
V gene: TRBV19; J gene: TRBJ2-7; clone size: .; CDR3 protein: ASSIVAETGGYGLPYEQY
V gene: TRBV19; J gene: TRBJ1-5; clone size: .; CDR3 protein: ASSTQGSNQPQH
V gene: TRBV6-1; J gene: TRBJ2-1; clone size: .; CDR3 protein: ASSIRAYNEQF
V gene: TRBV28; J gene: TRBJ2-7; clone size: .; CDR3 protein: ASSSTNGDRAYEQY
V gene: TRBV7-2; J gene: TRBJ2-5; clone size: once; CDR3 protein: ASSLGLTQETQY
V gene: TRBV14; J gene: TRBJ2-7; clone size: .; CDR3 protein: ASSRKGAYEQY
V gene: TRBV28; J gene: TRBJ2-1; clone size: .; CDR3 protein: ASSSGPSNEQF
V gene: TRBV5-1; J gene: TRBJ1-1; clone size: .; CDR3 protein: ASSLGRTGGRTEAF
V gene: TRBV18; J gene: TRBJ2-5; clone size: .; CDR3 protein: ASSPNRRGDETQY
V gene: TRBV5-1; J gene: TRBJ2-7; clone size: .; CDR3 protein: ASKRNIIGGFYEQY
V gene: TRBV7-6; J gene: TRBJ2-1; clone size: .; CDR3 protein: ASSLSPLAGGVYEQF
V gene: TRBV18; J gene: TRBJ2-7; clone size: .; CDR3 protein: ASSPGLAGYEQY
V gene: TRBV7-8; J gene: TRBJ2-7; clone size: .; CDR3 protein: ASSLRFPNEQY
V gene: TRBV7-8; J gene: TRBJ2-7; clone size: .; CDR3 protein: ASSWGGTYEQY
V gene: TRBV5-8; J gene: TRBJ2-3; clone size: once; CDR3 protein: ASSLGTSGITDTQY
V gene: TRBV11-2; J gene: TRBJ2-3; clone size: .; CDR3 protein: ASSLVPPPQY
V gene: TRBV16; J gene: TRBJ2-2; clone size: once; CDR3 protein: ASSQGLGELF
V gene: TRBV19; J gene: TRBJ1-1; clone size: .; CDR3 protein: ASSSDTGFTEAF
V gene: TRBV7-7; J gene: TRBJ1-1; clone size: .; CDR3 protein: ASSRLGGPGTEAF
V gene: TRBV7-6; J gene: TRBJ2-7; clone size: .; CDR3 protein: ASSLIPHREEAYEQY
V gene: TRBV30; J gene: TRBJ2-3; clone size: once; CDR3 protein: AWTHLDTQY
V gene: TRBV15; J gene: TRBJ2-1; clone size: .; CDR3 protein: ATWGRDIPNEQF
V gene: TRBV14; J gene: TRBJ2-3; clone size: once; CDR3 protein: ASRLHLGTDTQY
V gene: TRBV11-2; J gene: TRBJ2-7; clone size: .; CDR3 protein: ASSRAVGQGLVYEQY
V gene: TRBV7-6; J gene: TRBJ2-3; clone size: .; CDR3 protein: ASSSLAGGTSTDTQY
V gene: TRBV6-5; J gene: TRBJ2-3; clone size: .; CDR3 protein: ASSYLQTDTQY
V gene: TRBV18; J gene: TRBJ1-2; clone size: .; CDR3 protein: ASSPPTGVGYT
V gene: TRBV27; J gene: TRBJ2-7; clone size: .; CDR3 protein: ASSKPSARARYEQY
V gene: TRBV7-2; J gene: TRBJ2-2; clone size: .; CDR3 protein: ASSRPRGMDTGELF
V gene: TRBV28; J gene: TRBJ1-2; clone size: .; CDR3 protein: ASSSVGTGLHLSYGYT
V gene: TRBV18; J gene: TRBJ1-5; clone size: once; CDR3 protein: ASSPLSGQRNQPQH
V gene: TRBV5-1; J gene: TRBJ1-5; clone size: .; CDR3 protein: ASSLTGDRNQPQH
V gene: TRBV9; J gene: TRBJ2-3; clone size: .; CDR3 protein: ASSVAVDHRGDTQY
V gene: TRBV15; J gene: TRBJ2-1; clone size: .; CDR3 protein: ATQTSRSYNEQF
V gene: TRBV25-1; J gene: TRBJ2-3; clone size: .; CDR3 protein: ASSDGASTDTQY
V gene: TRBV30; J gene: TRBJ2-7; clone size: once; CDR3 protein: AWVRSSYEQY
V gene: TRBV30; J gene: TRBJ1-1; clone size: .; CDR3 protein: AWDRADTEAF
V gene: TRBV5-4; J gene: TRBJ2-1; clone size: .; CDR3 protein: ASSLAGGRYNEQF
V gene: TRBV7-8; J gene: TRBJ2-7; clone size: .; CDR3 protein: ASSLRASGRPSYEQY
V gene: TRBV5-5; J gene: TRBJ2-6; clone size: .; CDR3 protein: ASVWGYSGANVLT
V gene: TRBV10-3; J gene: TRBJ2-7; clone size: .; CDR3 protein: AISLGQRYDEQY
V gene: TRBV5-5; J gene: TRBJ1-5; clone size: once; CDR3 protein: ASSPFGQGGGPQH
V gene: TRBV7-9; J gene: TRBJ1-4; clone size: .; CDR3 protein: ASSMGDSATNEKLF
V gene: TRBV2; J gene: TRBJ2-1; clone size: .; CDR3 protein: ASLGTSGSNEQF
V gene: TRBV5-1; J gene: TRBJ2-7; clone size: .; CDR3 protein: ASTSTSPTYEQY
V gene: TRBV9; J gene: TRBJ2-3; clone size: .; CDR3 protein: ASSVVTSGIDTQY
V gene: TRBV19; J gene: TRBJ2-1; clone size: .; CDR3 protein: ASSIWAGGPDEQF
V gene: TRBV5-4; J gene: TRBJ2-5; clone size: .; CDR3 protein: ASSLGGVMGVETQY